The 32 T cell receptor beta chains below come from one sample, sequenced in a study of blood T cell repertoires in COVID-19. Sequencing was performed with immunoSEQ multiplex PCR; in TCRdb, only in-frame clones are kept and a portion is missing. The repertoire holds roughly 570,000 clones, with around 90% as singletons. The sequencing sample was made of peripheral blood. The receptor set was obtained from a woman between 50 and 59 years old with COVID-19, enrolled during active disease.

The chain employs TRBV2 and TRBJ2-4; D uncertain. The CDR3 extends over 15 amino acids. CDR1 is SNHLY and CDR2 is FYNNEI in the germline V gene. Trimming took 8 bases from V and 7 from J, leaving 21 bases between them. CDR3 bases: TGTGCCAGCCAAATCTCACAGATTCTCGAGAACATTCAGTACTTC. It yields the protein CASQISQILENIQYF.

As for this clone: This specimen includes other DNA sequences encoding the same CDR3. V gene TRBV30 combines with J gene TRBJ2-1; 7 bases are shared with TRBD2. The CDR3 has 15 amino acids. CDR1 is GTSNPN, CDR2 SVGIG, per germline (reference sequence). V dropped 0 bases and J dropped 4; count of bases not matched to a gene: 6. DNA for the CDR3: TGTGCCTGGAGTGTAGCTGGGGGAGGGTACAATGAGCAGTTCTTC. It codes for CAWSVAGGGYNEQFF. The whole variable domain, filled in from reference TRBV30 and TRBJ2-1, reads SQTIHQWPATLVQPVGSPLSLECTVEGTSNPNLYWYRQAAGRGLQLLFYSVGIGQISSEVPQNLSASRPQDRQFILSSKKLLLSDSGFYLCAWSVAGGGYNEQFFGPGTRLTVL.

The chain recombines TRBV19 with TRBJ2-2; the match to TRBD1 covers 7 bases. The CDR3 sequence is 15 residues long. The V gene end was trimmed by 4 bases and the J gene end by 7 bases; junction bases not matched to a gene: 9. Germline CDR1 is LNHDA and CDR2 is SQIVND (reference sequence). This CDR3 reads CASSTSTGFLGELFF. The CDR3 nucleotides are TGTGCCAGTAGTACCTCGACAGGGTTCCTCGGGGAGCTGTTTTTT. The variable domain in full, completed from reference TRBV19 and TRBJ2-2, reads DGGITQSPKYLFRKEGQNVTLSCEQNLNHDAMYWYRQDPGQGLRLIYYSQIVNDFQKGDIAEGYSVSREKKESFPLTVTSAQKNPTAFYLCASSTSTGFLGELFFGEGSRLTVL.

This chain links TRBV10-3 with TRBJ1-6, with D hard to call. CDR1 is ENHRY, CDR2 SYGVKD, per germline. V was clipped by 4 bases and J by 3 bases, with 7 bases between them. This CDR3 comprises 14 residues. The CDR3 loop is CAISVASYNSPLHF. In nucleotides, the CDR3 is TGTGCCATCAGTGTGGCCAGCTATAATTCACCCCTCCACTTT.

The J gene is TRBJ1-1, the V gene TRBV27, with a weak D call TRBD1 (5 bases). Trimming stripped 3 bases from V and 4 bases from J, with 9 bases between. Germline loops: CDR1 MNHEY, CDR2 SMNVEV (reference sequence). The CDR3 is 13 amino acids. The DNA of the CDR3 is TGTGCCAGCAGTTTTCCGGGGGGCACTGAAGCTTTCTTT. Amino acids: CASSFPGGTEAFF.

The chain carries TRBV2 and TRBJ2-5, with 9 nucleotides matching TRBD1. The V gene end was trimmed by 6 bases and the J gene end by 5 bases; junction bases not matched to a gene: 7. The germline V gene encodes CDR1 SNHLY and CDR2 FYNNEI. This CDR3 has 14 amino acids. The CDR3 protein is CASRDTGGEETQYF. The CDR3, as DNA: TGTGCCAGCAGGGATACAGGGGGCGAGGAGACCCAGTACTTC.

V gene TRBV5-6 combines with J gene TRBJ2-3, with 11 bases matching TRBD1. The CDR3 contains 16 residues. Per germline, CDR1 SGHDT and CDR2 YYEEEE. The V gene end was trimmed by 4 bases and the J gene end by 6 bases; junction bases not matched to a gene: 10. The CDR3 sequence: CASSPGQGAGVDTQYF. The CDR3 DNA reads as TGTGCCAGCAGCCCCGGACAGGGGGCAGGAGTTGATACGCAGTATTTT.

Concerning this clone itself: Other DNA sequences in the same sample also yield this CDR3. DNA for the CDR3: TGTGCCAGCAGCCCCGGGGATACGCAGTATTTT. Encoded protein: CASSPGDTQYF. The chain has TRBV13 and TRBJ2-3; D unclear. This CDR3 region has 11 residues. Germline CDR1 PRHDT, CDR2 FYEKMQ (reference sequence). V shed 5 bases and J shed 6 bases, with 6 bases lying between them.

The count of this clone is one. The rearrangement links TRBV2 to TRBJ1-1, with 7 positions matching TRBD1. Germline assignment: CDR1 SNHLY and CDR2 FYNNEI. J lost 3 bases, V lost 2 bases, and 12 bases had no gene match. This CDR3 is built from 17 residues. Here the CDR3 DNA reads TGTGCCAGCAGTGAATTGGGACAGACAGAGACGGACACTGAAGCTTTCTTT. Translation gives CASSELGQTETDTEAFF.

This clone was recorded a few times. This chain connects TRBV6-6 to TRBJ1-1, with TRBD1 as a possible D gene (5 bases). The CDR3 sequence is 15 residues long. In germline, CDR1 is MNHNY, CDR2 SVGAGI (reference sequence). V was shortened by 0 bases and J by 0 bases, with 8 bases between the two germline ends. This chain's CDR3 is CASSYSGQMNTEAFF. CDR3 coding DNA: TGTGCCAGCAGTTACTCGGGGCAGATGAACACTGAAGCTTTCTTT.

V usage is TRBV18 and J usage is TRBJ2-6; no clear D gene. CDR1 KGHSH and CDR2 LQKENI come from the germline V gene. Trimming removed 5 bases from V and 5 bases from J, with 16 bases in between. This CDR3 is 16 amino acids long. The CDR3 DNA sequence: TGTGCCAGCTCAGCCTCGGAGACCCCCAGGGCCAACGTCCTGACTTTC. Residues: CASSASETPRANVLTF.

The chain has TRBV27 and TRBJ1-2, with 8 bases aligning to TRBD1. Germline CDR1 and CDR2: MNHEY and SMNVEV (reference sequence). The CDR3 contains 14 residues. Unmatched junction bases numbered 5, after V lost 4 bases and J lost 4 bases. CDR3 sequence: CASSYKGQGYGYTF. CDR3 bases: TGTGCCAGCAGTTACAAAGGACAGGGCTATGGCTACACCTTC.

V is TRBV7-2 and J is TRBJ2-7; TRBD1 agrees at 7 bases. V shed 4 bases and J 3 bases; nucleotides not matched to a gene: 9. The germline V gene encodes CDR1 SGHTA and CDR2 FQGNSA. This CDR3 comprises 15 residues. CDR3 in DNA: TGTGCCAGCAGCTCCTACAGGGGAAGGTTCTACGAGCAGTACTTC. Residues: CASSSYRGRFYEQYF.

This chain joins TRBV2 and TRBJ2-1; D might be TRBD2 (5 bases). This CDR3 comprises 13 residues. V was clipped by 3 bases and J by 12 bases, with 15 bases between them. Germline CDR1 SNHLY, CDR2 FYNNEI. This CDR3 reads CASSEEDVIGQFF. The CDR3 DNA follows: TGTGCCAGCAGTGAGGAGGACGTCATAGGGCAGTTCTTC.

The chain employs TRBV27 and TRBJ1-2; D may be TRBD1 (6 bases). V lost 4 bases and J lost 8, with 17 bases in between. Per the germline V gene, CDR1 is MNHEY and CDR2 is SMNVEV (reference sequence). CDR3 length: 14 amino acids. Written as DNA, the CDR3 is TGTGCCAGCAGTTCCCAGGGGCCTCAGGGCGGCTACACCTTC. It yields the protein CASSSQGPQGGYTF.

This chain connects TRBV12-5 to TRBJ2-2; D might be TRBD1 (6 bases). The CDR3 runs 16 residues. V dropped 2 bases and J dropped 2 bases, with 12 bases sitting between them. Germline-derived CDR1 and CDR2 are LGHNT and FRNRAP. CDR3 in DNA: TGTGCTAGTGGTTTGAGTGGACAGCTCAACACCGGGGAGCTGTTTTTT. Its protein product is CASGLSGQLNTGELFF. The whole variable domain, remainder taken from reference TRBV12-5 and TRBJ2-2, is DARVTQTPRHKVTEMGQEVTMRCQPILGHNTVFWYRQTMMQGLELLAYFRNRAPLDDSGMPKDRFSAEMPDATLATLKIQPSEPRDSAVYFCASGLSGQLNTGELFFGEGSRLTVL.

CDR3 coding DNA: TGTGCCAGCAGCTTAGGAGTACCGGGGTATGGCTACACCTTC. Translated, it gives CASSLGVPGYGYTF. This sequence joins TRBV7-2 and TRBJ1-2; D gene ambiguous. The CDR3 is made up of 14 amino acids. Germline-derived CDR1 and CDR2 are SGHTA and FQGNSA. V was pared by 1 base and J by 5 bases, with 11 bases between.

The gene calls are TRBV6-4 and TRBJ2-2, with a possible D match to TRBD1 (5 bases). Per the germline V gene, CDR1 is MRHNA and CDR2 is SNTAGT. The CDR3 length is 18 residues. The ends were cut back, 6 bases at V and 4 bases at J, with 24 bases in the middle. CDR3 loop: CASRMAPGDRPFTGELFF. Here the CDR3 DNA reads TGTGCCAGCAGAATGGCCCCTGGAGACAGACCTTTCACCGGGGAGCTGTTTTTT.

The V and J genes are TRBV28 and TRBJ1-3; 7 nucleotides match TRBD1. After removal of 2 bases from V and 0 bases from J, the junction contained 4 bases not matched to a gene. The CDR3 covers 16 residues. CDR1 is MDHEN, CDR2 SYDVKM, per germline. This CDR3 is CASSLKGQLSGNTIYF. Here the CDR3 DNA reads TGTGCCAGCAGTTTAAAGGGACAGCTCTCTGGAAACACCATATATTTT.

This clone was observed a single time. The chain recombines TRBV11-2 with TRBJ2-3; TRBD1 matches at 8 bases. CDR1 and CDR2 (germline): SGHAT, FQNNGV. The CDR3 has 15 residues. The V segment lost 4 bases and the J segment 3 bases; nucleotides outside the gene matches: 6. The CDR3 coding sequence is TGTGCCAGCAGCTCGATACGGACAGGGACAGATACGCAGTATTTT. This translates into CASSSIRTGTDTQYF.

V and J are TRBV7-2 and TRBJ1-2; D gene unclear. CDR3 size: 15 residues. V was pared by 1 base and J by 2 bases, with 11 bases between. Germline V gives CDR1 SGHTA, CDR2 FQGNSA. The DNA for the CDR3 is TGTGCCAGCAGCTTAGTACCCGCTACCAACTATGGCTACACCTTC. This encodes CASSLVPATNYGYTF. Combining the CDR3 with reference TRBV7-2 and TRBJ1-2 gives the whole variable domain GAGVSQSPSNKVTEKGKDVELRCDPISGHTALYWYRQSLGQGLEFLIYFQGNSAPDKSGLPSDRFSAERTGGSVSTLTIQRTQQEDSAVYLCASSLVPATNYGYTFGSGTRLTVV.

The V and J genes are TRBV18 and TRBJ1-1; TRBD1 is a possible D gene (6 bases). The ends were cut back, 0 bases at V and 4 bases at J, with 15 bases in the middle. Germline V gene sequence: CDR1 KGHSH, CDR2 LQKENI. This CDR3 has 16 residues. CDR3 coding DNA: TGTGCCAGCTCACCACCGGATACAGGGCCTGGCACTGAAGCTTTCTTT. Residues: CASSPPDTGPGTEAFF.

The chain joins TRBV9 to TRBJ1-3, with TRBD1 matching 7 bases. This CDR3 contains 18 residues. Germline V CDR1 and CDR2: SGDLS, YYNGEE. The junction had 14 bases not matched to a gene; V was cut back by 4 bases and J by 1 base. CDR3 in amino acids: CASSRDPGQLPSGNTIYF. The CDR3 bases are TGTGCCAGCAGCAGAGACCCGGGACAGCTACCTTCTGGAAACACCATATATTTT.

The chain is built from TRBV21-1 and TRBJ1-4; TRBD1, the D gene given by the table, was not confirmed from the DNA. TRBV21-1 is described as a pseudogene. There are 16 residues in the CDR3. The CDR3 DNA is TGTGCCAGCAGCAATGCGACAGGGTACAAGGGTGAAAAACTGTTTTTT. Residues: CASSNATGYKGEKLFF.

This clone occurred once. An end of the junction does not agree with germline; a read error may underlie this. This CDR3 is CASRLGQGNYGYTF. The DNA for the CDR3 is TGTGCCAGCCGCTTAGGACAGGGGAACTATGGCTACACCTTC. This sequence joins TRBV5-4 and TRBJ1-2, with 9 bases identical to TRBD1. CDR3 length: 14 amino acids. The V gene's germline CDR1 is SGHNT and CDR2 YYREEE (reference sequence).

The V gene is TRBV5-5, the J gene TRBJ2-1; perhaps TRBD2 as D (6 bases). Germline values: CDR1 SGHKS, CDR2 YYEKEE (reference sequence). V shed 3 bases and J shed 0 bases, with 16 bases lying between them. The CDR3 covers 17 residues. For the CDR3, the DNA is TGTGCCAGCAGCTCGAAATCGGCGGGAAGCTCCTACAATGAGCAGTTCTTC. Protein sequence: CASSSKSAGSSYNEQFF.

The chain has TRBV5-6 and TRBJ2-7; D gene unclear. Between the trimmed V and J ends, which lost 4 bases and 5 bases, there was a span of 7 bases. This CDR3 has 11 residues. CDR1 is SGHDT and CDR2 is YYEEEE in the germline V gene. This chain's CDR3 is CASSGGHEQYF. The CDR3 coding sequence is TGTGCCAGCAGCGGCGGCCACGAGCAGTACTTC.

This clone appeared a few times. The chain employs TRBV5-1 and TRBJ2-4, with D maybe TRBD1 (6 bases). The CDR3 length is 17 residues. Germline values: CDR1 SGHRS, CDR2 YFSETQ. Trimming cost V 3 bases and J 2 bases, with 18 bases left between them. The CDR3, as DNA: TGCGCCAGCAGCTCACAGGGATCCCCCAATCCCAAAAACATTCAGTACTTC. Its translation is CASSSQGSPNPKNIQYF.

The CDR3 sequence is CASSTRTGYEQYF. The CDR3 DNA sequence: TGTGCCAGCAGTACCCGGACAGGGTACGAGCAGTACTTC. V gene TRBV6-5 combines with J gene TRBJ2-7; 8 bases align to TRBD1. Germline V lookup: CDR1 MNHEY, CDR2 SVGAGI. The trim removed 5 bases at V and 4 bases at J, leaving 4 bases unmatched. The CDR3 covers 13 residues.

The chain recombines TRBV4-2 with TRBJ1-5; D uncertain. CDR3 size: 13 residues. Trimming cost V 0 bases and J 4 bases, with 4 bases left between them. Germline V gives CDR1 LGHNA, CDR2 YNFKEQ. The CDR3 reads CASSQDPNQPQHF. DNA for the CDR3: TGTGCCAGCAGCCAAGATCCGAATCAGCCCCAGCATTTT.

J is TRBJ1-5 and V is TRBV19, with 7 bases that match TRBD1. The ends lost 5 bases at V and 0 bases at J; junction bases unmatched: 4. The CDR3 runs 15 residues. CDR1 is LNHDA, CDR2 SQIVND, per germline (reference sequence). The CDR3 is CASSLGTDSNQPQHF. The CDR3 DNA is TGTGCCAGTAGTTTAGGGACAGATAGCAATCAGCCCCAGCATTTT. The full variable domain, its missing parts supplied by reference TRBV19 and TRBJ1-5, is DGGITQSPKYLFRKEGQNVTLSCEQNLNHDAMYWYRQDPGQGLRLIYYSQIVNDFQKGDIAEGYSVSREKKESFPLTVTSAQKNPTAFYLCASSLGTDSNQPQHFGDGTRLSIL.

This chain joins TRBV14 and TRBJ1-1; 7 nucleotides line up with TRBD1. The CDR3 has 13 residues. V trimming: 7 bases; J trimming: 5 bases; junction bases outside the gene matches: 7. The germline V gene encodes CDR1 SGHDN and CDR2 FVKESK. CDR3 sequence (DNA): TGTGCCAGCATCAGTTCCAGGGGGACTGAAGCTTTCTTT. Protein product: CASISSRGTEAFF.